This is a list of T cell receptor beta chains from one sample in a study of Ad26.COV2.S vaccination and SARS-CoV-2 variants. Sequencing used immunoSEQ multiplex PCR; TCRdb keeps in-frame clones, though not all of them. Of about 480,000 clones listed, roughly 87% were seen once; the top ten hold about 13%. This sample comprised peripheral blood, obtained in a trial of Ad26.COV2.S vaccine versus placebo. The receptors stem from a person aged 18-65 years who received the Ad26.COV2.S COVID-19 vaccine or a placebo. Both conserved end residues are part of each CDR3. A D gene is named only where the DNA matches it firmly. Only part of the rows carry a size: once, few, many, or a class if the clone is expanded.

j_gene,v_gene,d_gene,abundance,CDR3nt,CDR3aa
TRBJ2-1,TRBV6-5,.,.,TGTGCCAGCAGCCGCGTGGGGGTGTACAATGAGCAGTTCTTC,CASSRVGVYNEQFF
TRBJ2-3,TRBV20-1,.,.,TGCAGTGCGGACAGCACAGATACGCAGTATTTT,CSADSTDTQYF
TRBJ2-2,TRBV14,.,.,TGTGCCAGCAGCCAAGGGGGTCGCTCCGGGGAGCTGTTTTTT,CASSQGGRSGELFF
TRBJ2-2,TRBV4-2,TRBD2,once,TGTGCCAGCAGCCAGCCTGGACTAGCAGGGCCCGGGGAGCTGTTTTTT,CASSQPGLAGPGELFF
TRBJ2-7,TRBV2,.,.,TGTGCCGCTGGGGCAGGGGGGACCTACGAGCAGTACTTC,CAAGAGGTYEQYF
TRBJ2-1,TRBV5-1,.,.,TGCGCCAGCAGCTGGGCGAATGAGCAGTTCTTC,CASSWANEQFF
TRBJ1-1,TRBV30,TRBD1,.,TGTGCCTGGAGTGTACAGGAACGGGACAGGTTCTATAAAGCTTTCTTT,CAWSVQERDRFYKAFF
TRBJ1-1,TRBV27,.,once,TGTGCCAGCAGTTTTTTTCCGGGGACTGAAGCTTTCTTT,CASSFFPGTEAFF
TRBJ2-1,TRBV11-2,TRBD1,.,TGTGCCAGCAGCTCATACCGGGACAGGGGTAATGAGCAGTTCTTC,CASSSYRDRGNEQFF
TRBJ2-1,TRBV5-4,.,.,TGTGCCAGCAGCCCCCCCTTCGGCTCCTACAATGAGCAGTTCTTC,CASSPPFGSYNEQFF
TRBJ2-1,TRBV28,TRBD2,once,TGTGCCAGCAGTGGCCTTCCCGGGACTAGCGCGTCGATAAATGAGCAGTTCTTC,CASSGLPGTSASINEQFF
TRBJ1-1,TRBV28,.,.,TGTGCCAGCAGTTTATCGGGGGGAGGCACTGAAGCTTTCTTT,CASSLSGGGTEAFF
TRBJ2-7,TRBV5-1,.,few,TGCGCCAGCAGCTCGGCCGGGGGAGAGCAGTACTTC,CASSSAGGEQYF
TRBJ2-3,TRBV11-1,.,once,TGTGCCAGCAGCTTAAGAGCCACGGATACGCAGTATTTT,CASSLRATDTQYF
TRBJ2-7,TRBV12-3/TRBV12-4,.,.,TGTGCCAGCAGGTTAGGGGTGTACGAGCAGTACTTC,CASRLGVYEQYF
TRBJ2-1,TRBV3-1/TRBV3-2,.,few,TGTGCCAGCAGCCAACCAGAGGGGGGGGCATTCTCCAATGAGCAGTTCTTC,CASSQPEGGAFSNEQFF
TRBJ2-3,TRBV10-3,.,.,TGTGCCATCAGTGCCGGGATCGGAGATACGCAGTATTTT,CAISAGIGDTQYF
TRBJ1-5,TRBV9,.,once,TGTGCCAGCAGCGGTTCAGGCCTGGACAATCAGCCCCAGCATTTT,CASSGSGLDNQPQHF
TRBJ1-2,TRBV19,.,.,TGTGCCAGTAGTACCCTGGACGGCTATGGCTACACCTTC,CASSTLDGYGYTF
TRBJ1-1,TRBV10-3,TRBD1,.,TGTGCCACTAGAGACAGGGGAGCCGCTGAAGCTTTCTTT,CATRDRGAAEAFF
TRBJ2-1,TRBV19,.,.,TGTGCCAGTAGTATGGGTTACTACAATGAGCAGTTCTTC,CASSMGYYNEQFF
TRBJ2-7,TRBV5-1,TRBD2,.,TGCGCCAGCAGCGGCGGGACTAGTGGAGCCTACGAGCAGTACTTC,CASSGGTSGAYEQYF
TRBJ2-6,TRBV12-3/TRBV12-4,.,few,TGTGCCAGCAGTTTTTCTGGGGCCAACGTCCTGACTTTC,CASSFSGANVLTF
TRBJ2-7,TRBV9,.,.,TGTGCCAGCGGGGGGCTACTATCAGACGAGCAGTACTTC,CASGGLLSDEQYF